The 28 T cell receptor beta chains below all came from one sample that was sequenced in a study of technical replicates of blood from several donors. The assay was immunoSEQ multiplex PCR, and TCRdb's table has in-frame clones only and misses some. The sample lists some 89,000 clones; approximately 94% were seen once. The sequenced material came from T cells isolated from PBMCs. These receptor sequences come from a human donor in good health.

This chain joins TRBV5-1 and TRBJ1-5; 9 positions match TRBD1. The CDR3 is made up of 16 amino acids. The V segment lost 6 bases and the J segment 6 bases; nucleotides outside the gene matches: 13. Germline CDR1 SGHRS, CDR2 YFSETQ. CDR3 nucleotide sequence: TGCGCCAGCAATTGGAGGGGACAGGGCGGCAGTCAGCCCCAGCATTTT. Amino acid sequence: CASNWRGQGGSQPQHF.

CDR3 region: CASSEGWTGGLYNSPLHF. CDR3 nucleotide sequence: TGTGCCAGCAGTGAAGGGTGGACAGGGGGCTTGTATAATTCACCCCTCCACTTT. This chain joins TRBV25-1 and TRBJ1-6; 11 nucleotides align to TRBD1. The CDR3 has 18 residues. The J segment lost 4 bases and the V segment lost 2 bases, leaving 7 bases of the junction unmatched. Per germline, CDR1 MGHDK and CDR2 SYGVNS. The full variable domain, in which reference TRBV25-1 and TRBJ1-6 provide the parts outside the CDR3, is EADIYQTPRYLVIGTGKKITLECSQTMGHDKMYWYQQDPGMELHLIHYSYGVNSTEKGDLSSESTVSRIRTEHFPLTLESARPSHTSQYLCASSEGWTGGLYNSPLHFGNGTRLTVT.

The chain has TRBV27 and TRBJ2-4; 9 bases are shared with TRBD1. This CDR3 has 15 amino acids. J lost 4 bases, V lost 3 bases, and 4 bases had no gene match. CDR1 and CDR2 (germline): MNHEY, SMNVEV (reference sequence). The CDR3 DNA reads as TGTGCCAGCAGTTTTACAGGGGGCACGAAAAACATTCAGTACTTC. It yields the protein CASSFTGGTKNIQYF.

The rearrangement links TRBV18 to TRBJ1-5; 9 bases are a match to TRBD1. Per germline, CDR1 KGHSH and CDR2 LQKENI. This CDR3 contains 19 residues. V trimming: 2 bases; J trimming: 2 bases; junction bases outside the gene matches: 13. In DNA, the CDR3 is TGTGCCAGCTCACCAGAGCCGGACAGGGGACGGCTTGGCAATCAGCCCCAGCATTTT. It yields the protein CASSPEPDRGRLGNQPQHF.

The rearrangement links TRBV7-9 to TRBJ1-2, with 7 positions matching TRBD1. This CDR3 spans 13 amino acids. V was pared by 4 bases and J by 6 bases, with 5 bases of the junction left unmatched. CDR1 is SEHNR, CDR2 FQNEAQ, per germline (reference sequence). The CDR3 nucleotides are TGTGCCAGCAGCTATCGACAGGGTGATGGCTACACCTTC. Protein sequence: CASSYRQGDGYTF. The whole variable domain, filled in from reference TRBV7-9 and TRBJ1-2, reads DTGVSQNPRHKITKRGQNVTFRCDPISEHNRLYWYRQTLGQGPEFLTYFQNEAQLEKSRLLSDRFSAERPKGSFSTLEIQRTEQGDSAMYLCASSYRQGDGYTFGSGTRLTVV.

The chain carries TRBV2 and TRBJ1-5, with D possibly matching TRBD1 (6 bases). CDR3 size: 13 residues. CDR1 and CDR2 from the germline V gene are SNHLY and FYNNEI. The V gene lost 6 bases and the J gene lost 7 bases, with 13 bases spanning the gap. The CDR3 region has the DNA TGTGCCAGCAGCAGGGGTGTGGGACAGCCCCAGCATTTT. It codes for CASSRGVGQPQHF.

The V gene is TRBV5-5, the J gene TRBJ2-3; D is perhaps TRBD1 (5 bases). CDR1 and CDR2 from the germline V gene are SGHKS and YYEKEE (reference sequence). V gave up 7 bases and J gave up 8 bases, with 11 bases separating them. The CDR3 consists of 11 residues. The CDR3 DNA follows: TGTGCCAGCTCCAGGGATGGTACGCAGTATTTT. Translated: CASSRDGTQYF.

J is TRBJ2-7 and V is TRBV28, with 10 positions matching TRBD2. The CDR3 length is 15 residues. After removal of 4 bases from V and 4 bases from J, the junction contained 7 bases not matched to a gene. Germline-derived CDR1 and CDR2 are MDHEN and SYDVKM. Here the CDR3 reads CASSYLAGESYEQYF. CDR3 coding DNA: TGTGCCAGCAGTTATCTAGCGGGAGAAAGTTACGAGCAGTACTTC. Full variable domain (missing parts from reference TRBV28 and TRBJ2-7): DVKVTQSSRYLVKRTGEKVFLECVQDMDHENMFWYRQDPGLGLRLIYFSYDVKMKEKGDIPEGYSVSREKKERFSLILESASTNQTSMYLCASSYLAGESYEQYFGPGTRLTVT.

The chain couples TRBV10-3 to TRBJ1-2, with D perhaps matching TRBD1 (6 bases). This CDR3 spans 17 amino acids. Trimming shortened V by 2 bases and J by 3 bases, and 19 bases separated the two germline ends. Looked up from germline, CDR1 is ENHRY and CDR2 is SYGVKD. In DNA form, the CDR3 reads TGTGCCATCAGTGAGCCGACAGGAGCATTTGGCCACTATGGCTACACCTTC. Translation gives CAISEPTGAFGHYGYTF.

This chain uses TRBV28 with TRBJ2-1; 8 bases are a match to TRBD1. Germline lookup yields CDR1 MDHEN and CDR2 SYDVKM. CDR3 length: 14 residues. Germline trimming cut 2 bases from V and 6 bases from J; bases unmatched to any gene: 3. This CDR3 is CASSLVDRGNEQFF. CDR3 nucleotides: TGTGCCAGCAGTTTAGTTGACAGGGGCAATGAGCAGTTCTTC. The full variable domain, completed using reference TRBV28 and TRBJ2-1, is DVKVTQSSRYLVKRTGEKVFLECVQDMDHENMFWYRQDPGLGLRLIYFSYDVKMKEKGDIPEGYSVSREKKERFSLILESASTNQTSMYLCASSLVDRGNEQFFGPGTRLTVL.

V gene TRBV7-2 combines with J gene TRBJ1-5; 10 bases are shared with TRBD1. The CDR3 has 15 residues. V was clipped by 6 bases and J by 7 bases; unmatched bases: 9. Germline CDR1 is SGHTA and CDR2 is FQGNSA. The CDR3 sequence: CASSPGQGFKQPQHF. In DNA form, the CDR3 reads TGTGCCAGCAGTCCGGGACAGGGGTTTAAACAGCCCCAGCATTTT.

The chain recombines TRBV11-2 with TRBJ2-3; maybe TRBD1 (6 bases). The CDR3 totals 16 residues. Germline CDR1 is SGHAT and CDR2 is FQNNGV. With 4 bases removed from V and 2 bases from J, the gap between germline ends came to 16 bases. The CDR3 nucleotides read TGTGCCAGCAGCTCTATAAGGGGGAAGATCACAGATACGCAGTATTTT. Translated: CASSSIRGKITDTQYF.

The genes are TRBV7-6 and TRBJ1-1, with TRBD1 identical over 12 bases. Trimming cost V 5 bases and J 3 bases; bases outside gene matches: 10. Germline CDR1 is SGHVS and CDR2 is FNYEAQ. The CDR3 has 17 residues. The CDR3 spells CASSLGTGGALYTEAFF. The CDR3 DNA reads as TGTGCCAGCAGCCTCGGGACAGGGGGCGCTTTATACACTGAAGCTTTCTTT.

The CDR3 bases are TGTGCCAGCAGCTTAGGCAGGGGGGAGCAGTACTTC. It specifies CASSLGRGEQYF. This chain links TRBV11-2 with TRBJ2-7; 7 nucleotides agree with TRBD1. CDR1 and CDR2 from the germline V gene are SGHAT and FQNNGV. The CDR3 covers 12 residues. J lost 7 bases, V lost 1 base, and 1 base had no gene match.

This clone was observed once. The CDR3 DNA reads as TGTGCCAGTAAAAGAGCGGCAGCGGGCACAGATACGCAGTATTTT. Translation: CASKRAAAGTDTQYF. This chain connects TRBV19 to TRBJ2-3, with a possible D match to TRBD2 (5 bases). The ends were cut back, 7 bases at V and 1 base at J, with 15 bases in the middle. The V gene's germline CDR1 is LNHDA and CDR2 SQIVND (reference sequence). The CDR3 length is 15 residues. Together with reference TRBV19 and TRBJ2-3, the CDR3 gives the full variable domain: DGGITQSPKYLFRKEGQNVTLSCEQNLNHDAMYWYRQDPGQGLRLIYYSQIVNDFQKGDIAEGYSVSREKKESFPLTVTSAQKNPTAFYLCASKRAAAGTDTQYFGPGTRLTVL.

The chain joins TRBV6-1 to TRBJ2-1, with TRBD1 matching over 7 bases. V trimming: 5 bases; J trimming: 0 bases; junction bases outside the gene matches: 1. The CDR3 contains 14 residues. Germline V gene data show CDR1 as MNHNS and CDR2 as SASEGT. This CDR3 reads CASSTGVSYNEQFF. CDR3 bases: TGTGCCAGCAGTACAGGGGTCTCCTACAATGAGCAGTTCTTC.

V usage is TRBV5-1 and J usage is TRBJ1-1; D call uncertain. The germline gives CDR1 SGHRS, CDR2 YFSETQ. Trimming took off 2 bases at V and 3 bases at J, with 8 bases between the two ends. CDR3 size: 13 residues. The CDR3 protein is CASSLTGYTEAFF. The CDR3, as DNA: TGCGCCAGCAGCTTAACCGGTTACACTGAAGCTTTCTTT.

The chain joins TRBV5-5 to TRBJ1-1; TRBD1 might be the D (5 bases). V was clipped by 4 bases and J by 0 bases, with 13 bases between them. This CDR3 contains 15 residues. CDR1 is SGHKS and CDR2 is YYEKEE in the germline V gene (reference sequence). Here the CDR3 DNA reads TGTGCCAGCAGCCACACAGGACCGCTGAACACTGAAGCTTTCTTT. Amino acids: CASSHTGPLNTEAFF. Looking up the rest from reference TRBV5-5 and TRBJ1-1 gives the full variable domain: DAGVTQSPTHLIKTRGQQVTLRCSPISGHKSVSWYQQVLGQGPQFIFQYYEKEERGRGNFPDRFSARQFPNYSSELNVNALLLGDSALYLCASSHTGPLNTEAFFGQGTRLTVV.

The chain carries TRBV7-3 and TRBJ2-7; 10 nucleotides align to TRBD1. CDR3 length: 14 amino acids. Trimming at V came to 5 bases and at J to 2 bases, leaving 3 bases not matched to a gene. Germline lookup yields CDR1 SGHTA and CDR2 FQGTGA. The CDR3 here is CASSVGQGAYEQYF. CDR3 nucleotides: TGTGCCAGCAGCGTTGGACAGGGGGCCTACGAGCAGTACTTC. The full variable domain, its missing parts supplied by reference TRBV7-3 and TRBJ2-7, is GAGVSQTPSNKVTEKGKYVELRCDPISGHTALYWYRQSLGQGPEFLIYFQGTGAADDSGLPNDRFFAVRPEGSVSTLKIQRTERGDSAVYLCASSVGQGAYEQYFGPGTRLTVT.

CDR3: CASLDRGGPAFF. CDR3 coding DNA: TGTGCCAGCCTGGACAGGGGGGGTCCCGCTTTCTTT. This chain joins TRBV25-1 and TRBJ1-1; 10 nucleotides align to TRBD1. The CDR3 runs 12 residues. V lost 8 bases and J lost 11; bases outside the gene matches: 8. The V gene's germline CDR1 is MGHDK and CDR2 SYGVNS.

The gene calls are TRBV5-1 and TRBJ1-2; 9 bases match TRBD1. Germline V gives CDR1 SGHRS, CDR2 YFSETQ. The CDR3 totals 14 residues. V gave up 3 bases and J gave up 1 base; unmatched junction bases: 1. The CDR3 nucleotides are TGCGCCAGCAGCTGGGACAGGGATAACTATGGCTACACCTTC. It yields the protein CASSWDRDNYGYTF. Complete variable domain (other parts from reference TRBV5-1 and TRBJ1-2): KAGVTQTPRYLIKTRGQQVTLSCSPISGHRSVSWYQQTPGQGLQFLFEYFSETQRNKGNFPGRFSGRQFSNSRSEMNVSTLELGDSALYLCASSWDRDNYGYTFGSGTRLTVV.

This chain joins TRBV28 and TRBJ2-3; 9 positions match TRBD2. Germline loops: CDR1 MDHEN, CDR2 SYDVKM. V lost 6 bases and J lost 6; bases outside the gene matches: 10. This CDR3 spans 15 amino acids. The CDR3 spells CASSPWREGRDTQYF. CDR3 nucleotides: TGTGCCAGCAGCCCCTGGCGGGAGGGCCGTGATACGCAGTATTTT.

The DNA for the CDR3 is TGCAGCGTTGAGGGGGACAGGGGACCCACAGATACGCAGTATTTT. It encodes CSVEGDRGPTDTQYF. This sequence joins TRBV29-1 and TRBJ2-3, with TRBD1 matching 10 bases. Germline loops: CDR1 SQVTM, CDR2 ANQGSEA. This CDR3 is built from 15 residues. V was clipped by 3 bases and J by 2 bases; unmatched bases: 5.

V is TRBV5-4 and J is TRBJ1-2, with 7 bases identical to TRBD1. The CDR3 sequence is 13 residues long. Germline V gene lookup returns CDR1 SGHNT and CDR2 YYREEE (reference sequence). V dropped 5 bases and J dropped 4; count of bases not matched to a gene: 5. Here the CDR3 DNA reads TGTGCCAGCAGTTGGGGACAGACCTATGGCTACACCTTC. Encoded protein: CASSWGQTYGYTF.

The V and J genes are TRBV5-1 and TRBJ1-3, with D possibly matching TRBD1 (6 bases). This CDR3 has 17 residues. The V and J ends lost 5 bases and 0 bases respectively, with 18 bases between them. CDR1 is SGHRS, CDR2 YFSETQ, per germline. The CDR3 DNA reads TGCGCCAGCAGTTTCGGAACAGGGCTATCCTCTGGAAACACCATATATTTT. Encoded protein: CASSFGTGLSSGNTIYF.

This chain joins TRBV6-1 and TRBJ2-1, with 9 bases fitting TRBD2. V shed 6 bases and J 6 bases; nucleotides not matched to a gene: 6. Germline V gene data show CDR1 as MNHNS and CDR2 as SASEGT. The CDR3 is 14 residues long. The CDR3 here is CASRREGPPNEQFF. CDR3 nucleotide sequence: TGTGCCAGCAGGCGGGAGGGCCCCCCCAATGAGCAGTTCTTC.

V usage is TRBV2 and J usage is TRBJ2-2, with TRBD2 identical over 9 bases. Looked up from germline, CDR1 is SNHLY and CDR2 is FYNNEI. J gave up 2 bases and V 5 bases, and 3 bases lay outside the gene matches. This CDR3 region has 15 residues. CDR3 DNA sequence: TGTGCCAGCAGTACTAGCGGGCTAAACACCGGGGAGCTGTTTTTT. Its protein product is CASSTSGLNTGELFF.

This clone has a handful of counts. The chain couples TRBV10-3 to TRBJ1-1; D gene unclear. The germline V gene encodes CDR1 ENHRY and CDR2 SYGVKD. The V end lost 5 bases, the J end lost 4 bases, and 8 bases lay between the germline ends. CDR3 length equals 12 residues. The CDR3 is CAISSSGTEAFF. The CDR3 DNA sequence: TGTGCCATCAGTAGCAGCGGCACTGAAGCTTTCTTT.